The 28 T cell receptor beta chains below all came from one sample that was sequenced in a study of PD-1 blockade in classical Hodgkin lymphoma. Time point denoted: cycle 4 day 1 (C4D1), after more than five weeks of nivolumab. Every patient experienced relapse after autologous stem cell transplantation, and brentuximab vedotin exposure varied. Clones were read by immunoSEQ multiplex PCR, and TCRdb kept only the in-frame ones, dropping some. The table has 90,000 or so clones, around four fifths seen once; the top ten hold over 7.5%. This material consisted of peripheral blood mononuclear cells (PBMCs), taken before the fourth cycle of nivolumab. These receptors originate from a human donor with classical Hodgkin lymphoma.

The gene calls are TRBV7-8 and TRBJ2-1; 11 bases line up with TRBD2. From germline, CDR1 is SGHVS and CDR2 FQNEAQ. V trimming: 4 bases; J trimming: 1 base; junction bases outside the gene matches: 15. The CDR3 extends over 20 amino acids. The CDR3 region has the DNA TGTGCCAGCAGCTACCCACCGGGGGAGCTAGCGGGGGGATCCTACAATGAGCAGTTCTTC. This sequence encodes CASSYPPGELAGGSYNEQFF.

The chain uses TRBV28 and TRBJ2-1; perhaps TRBD2 as D (6 bases). The germline CDR1 and CDR2 sequences are MDHEN and SYDVKM. There are 13 residues in the CDR3. Trimming removed 5 bases at V and 6 bases at J, with 11 bases between. The DNA for the CDR3 is TGTGCCAGCAGTCTGGGACTCTTCAATGAGCAGTTCTTC. This translates into CASSLGLFNEQFF. The full variable domain, with the rest looked up from reference TRBV28 and TRBJ2-1, is DVKVTQSSRYLVKRTGEKVFLECVQDMDHENMFWYRQDPGLGLRLIYFSYDVKMKEKGDIPEGYSVSREKKERFSLILESASTNQTSMYLCASSLGLFNEQFFGPGTRLTVL.

DNA of the CDR3: TGCAGCGTTGCGGAGGACTTTCATGCCTACAATGAGCAGTTCTTC. Amino acids: CSVAEDFHAYNEQFF. V gene TRBV29-1 combines with J gene TRBJ2-1; maybe TRBD2 (5 bases). The germline V gene has CDR1 SQVTM and CDR2 ANQGSEA. This CDR3 is built from 15 residues. V was pared by 4 bases and J by 2 bases, with 15 bases between.

CDR3 DNA sequence: TGTGCCAGCAGCTTAGTTGGGGGCTCTGGAAACACCATATATTTT. It encodes CASSLVGGSGNTIYF. This chain joins TRBV7-2 and TRBJ1-3, with a possible D match to TRBD1 (5 bases). Trimming cost V 1 base and J 0 bases, with 7 bases left between them. CDR1 is SGHTA, CDR2 FQGNSA, per germline. The CDR3 sequence is 15 residues long.

The V and J genes are TRBV4-3 and TRBJ1-2; D is ambiguous. In germline, CDR1 is LGHNA, CDR2 YSLEER. The CDR3 is 11 residues long. V lost 4 bases to trimming and J lost 3 bases, with 3 bases between them. CDR3 in amino acids: CASSRDYGYTF. The CDR3 DNA reads TGCGCCAGCAGCCGCGACTATGGCTACACCTTC.

V gene TRBV29-1 combines with J gene TRBJ2-5, with a possible D match to TRBD1 (6 bases). The germline CDR1 and CDR2 sequences are SQVTM and ANQGSEA. The ends were cut back, 5 bases at V and 1 base at J, with 17 bases in the middle. The CDR3 loop spans 15 amino acids. The DNA for the CDR3 is TGCAGCGTTAACAGGGCTACCGACCCCCAAGAGACCCAGTACTTC. This encodes CSVNRATDPQETQYF.

V usage is TRBV28 and J usage is TRBJ1-2, with 7 bases matching TRBD1. The junction had 7 bases not matched to a gene; V was cut back by 7 bases and J by 8 bases. The germline gives CDR1 MDHEN, CDR2 SYDVKM. The CDR3 loop spans 12 amino acids. The CDR3 DNA sequence: TGTGCCAGCATTGAGGGGGCGCGAGGCTACACCTTC. It encodes CASIEGARGYTF.

The chain joins TRBV6-5 to TRBJ1-4, with D possibly matching TRBD1 (6 bases). The CDR3 is 14 amino acids. Germline CDR1 reads MNHEY; CDR2 reads SVGAGI. V was trimmed by 4 bases and J by 5 bases, leaving 11 bases between them. DNA of the CDR3: TGTGCCAGCAGTTTGGTTCAGGGGAATGAAAAACTGTTTTTT. It yields the protein CASSLVQGNEKLFF.

This clone was picked up a small number of times. This chain links TRBV18 with TRBJ2-2; no clear D gene. The CDR3 covers 12 residues. In germline, CDR1 is KGHSH, CDR2 LQKENI. V dropped 2 bases and J dropped 8 bases, with 6 bases sitting between them. The CDR3 loop reads CASSPDVGELFF. The CDR3 DNA is TGTGCCAGCTCACCAGATGTTGGGGAGCTGTTTTTT.

This sequence joins TRBV5-1 and TRBJ1-2; D may be TRBD1 (5 bases). With 4 bases removed from V and 1 base from J, the gap between germline ends came to 14 bases. CDR3 length equals 15 residues. Germline V lookup: CDR1 SGHRS, CDR2 YFSETQ. The CDR3 DNA is TGCGCCAGCAGCCTGGGGACCCGGAATAACTATGGCTACACCTTC. Its translation: CASSLGTRNNYGYTF.

V usage is TRBV27 and J usage is TRBJ2-1; 11 bases agree with TRBD2. Germline trimming cut 4 bases from V and 10 bases from J; bases unmatched to any gene: 6. The CDR3 spans 14 residues. Germline V CDR1 and CDR2: MNHEY, SMNVEV (reference sequence). The CDR3 reads CASSSTSGGKEQFF. CDR3 bases: TGTGCCAGCAGTTCCACTAGCGGGGGTAAAGAGCAGTTCTTC.

The V call is TRBV11-2, the J call TRBJ1-1; D gene ambiguous. Trimming shortened V by 3 bases and J by 1 base, and 6 bases separated the two germline ends. The CDR3 is 13 amino acids. Germline V CDR1 and CDR2: SGHAT, FQNNGV. CDR3 loop: CASSFDGNTEAFF. CDR3 sequence (DNA): TGTGCCAGCAGCTTCGACGGGAACACTGAAGCTTTCTTT.

The chain employs TRBV10-3 and TRBJ2-1, with D possibly TRBD2 on 5 matching bases. Trimming shortened V by 4 bases and J by 7 bases, and 11 bases separated the two germline ends. Germline V lookup: CDR1 ENHRY, CDR2 SYGVKD. This CDR3 spans 13 amino acids. The CDR3: CAISGVERNEQFF. The CDR3 coding sequence is TGTGCCATCAGTGGGGTAGAGCGGAATGAGCAGTTCTTC.

This chain links TRBV28 with TRBJ2-7; TRBD2 agrees at 10 bases. This CDR3 spans 15 amino acids. J gave up 1 base and V 2 bases, and 2 bases lay outside the gene matches. Germline values: CDR1 MDHEN, CDR2 SYDVKM. CDR3 protein: CASSLGLAVSYEQYF. CDR3 nucleotide sequence: TGTGCCAGCAGTTTAGGACTAGCGGTTTCCTACGAGCAGTACTTC. Supplemented by reference TRBV28 and TRBJ2-7, the full variable domain reads DVKVTQSSRYLVKRTGEKVFLECVQDMDHENMFWYRQDPGLGLRLIYFSYDVKMKEKGDIPEGYSVSREKKERFSLILESASTNQTSMYLCASSLGLAVSYEQYFGPGTRLTVT.

The chain couples TRBV13 to TRBJ2-5; D unresolved. The CDR3 has 14 residues. CDR1 is PRHDT, CDR2 FYEKMQ, per germline (reference sequence). Trimming pared 5 bases from V and 0 bases from J, leaving 10 bases between. CDR3 coding DNA: TGTGCCAGCAGCCATACAAAATACCAAGAGACCCAGTACTTC. Amino acids: CASSHTKYQETQYF.

This rearrangement joins TRBV18 to TRBJ2-7; 8 bases agree with TRBD2. The ends lost 5 bases at V and 0 bases at J; junction bases unmatched: 9. CDR1 is KGHSH and CDR2 is LQKENI in the germline V gene. CDR3 size: 16 residues. The CDR3 sequence: CASSALAGWSSYEQYF. The DNA for the CDR3 is TGTGCCAGCTCAGCTCTAGCGGGCTGGAGCTCCTACGAGCAGTACTTC.

This chain uses TRBV2 with TRBJ2-5; 7 bases align to TRBD2. The germline CDR1 and CDR2 sequences are SNHLY and FYNNEI. CDR3 length equals 12 residues. With V trimmed by 4 bases and J by 4 bases, 0 bases remained unmatched. CDR3 region: CASSGEGETQYF. DNA of the CDR3: TGTGCCAGCAGTGGGGAGGGAGAGACCCAGTACTTC.

The J gene is TRBJ2-1, the V gene TRBV28; 13 bases line up with TRBD2. Trimming at V came to 1 base and at J to 4 bases, leaving 4 bases not matched to a gene. The CDR3 spans 17 residues. Germline loops: CDR1 MDHEN, CDR2 SYDVKM. This CDR3 reads CASSLLLAGGQYNEQFF. As DNA, the CDR3 is TGTGCCAGCAGTTTATTACTAGCGGGAGGGCAGTACAATGAGCAGTTCTTC.

The rearrangement links TRBV29-1 to TRBJ2-1; possibly TRBD1 for D (5 bases). This CDR3 region has 12 residues. V gave up 3 bases and J gave up 8 bases, with 11 bases separating them. Germline-derived CDR1 and CDR2 are SQVTM and ANQGSEA. CDR3 region: CSVDRTGDEQFF. The DNA for the CDR3 is TGCAGCGTTGACCGAACAGGAGATGAGCAGTTCTTC.

This clone was seen only a few times. V usage is TRBV18 and J usage is TRBJ1-2; TRBD1 might be the D (5 bases). The V end lost 3 bases, the J end lost 5 bases, and 13 bases lay between the germline ends. The CDR3 consists of 14 residues. Germline-derived CDR1 and CDR2 are KGHSH and LQKENI. The CDR3 DNA is TGTGCCAGCTCACCCTCGGGACGGCTATATGGCTACACCTTC. It codes for CASSPSGRLYGYTF.

This clone was counted at least ten times. Mismatch with germline at one junction end may stem from a read error. CDR3 in DNA: TGTGCCAGCAGCTTAGAACTGTGGGGTCAGGAGGGCTTC. It is translated as CASSLELWGQEGF. This chain links TRBV7-9 with TRBJ1-2, with no clear D. This CDR3 has 13 residues. Germline loops: CDR1 SEHNR, CDR2 FQNEAQ (reference sequence). Supplemented by reference TRBV7-9 and TRBJ1-2, the full variable domain reads DTGVSQNPRHKITKRGQNVTFRCDPISEHNRLYWYRQTLGQGPEFLTYFQNEAQLEKSRLLSDRFSAERPKGSFSTLEIQRTEQGDSAMYLCASSLELWGQEGFGSGTRLTVV.

This clone was seen once. The rearrangement links TRBV12-5 to TRBJ1-2, with D hard to call. Germline V CDR1 and CDR2: LGHNT, FRNRAP. Trimming stripped 4 bases from V and 8 bases from J, with 17 bases between. The CDR3 spans 14 residues. In DNA, the CDR3 is TGTGCTAGTGGTTCCGAGGACCCTCGGAGGGGCTACACCTTC. Translated, it gives CASGSEDPRRGYTF.

The genes are TRBV5-1 and TRBJ1-1, with a weak D call TRBD1 (6 bases). Germline loops: CDR1 SGHRS, CDR2 YFSETQ. Deletions cut 4 bases from V and 1 base from J, with 11 bases between. The CDR3 runs to 14 residues. This CDR3 is CASSKGQSNTEAFF. The DNA for the CDR3 is TGCGCCAGCAGCAAAGGACAGTCGAACACTGAAGCTTTCTTT.

V gene TRBV19 combines with J gene TRBJ2-5; 10 nucleotides align to TRBD1. CDR1 LNHDA and CDR2 SQIVND come from the germline V gene (reference sequence). V dropped 1 base and J dropped 3; count of bases not matched to a gene: 2. This CDR3 spans 15 amino acids. The CDR3 loop reads CASSIVGTGEETQYF. The DNA of the CDR3 is TGTGCCAGTAGTATAGTAGGGACAGGGGAAGAGACCCAGTACTTC. Filled out from reference TRBV19 and TRBJ2-5, the complete variable domain reads DGGITQSPKYLFRKEGQNVTLSCEQNLNHDAMYWYRQDPGQGLRLIYYSQIVNDFQKGDIAEGYSVSREKKESFPLTVTSAQKNPTAFYLCASSIVGTGEETQYFGPGTRLLVL.

This chain links TRBV12-5 with TRBJ2-3; unclear D gene. The germline V gene encodes CDR1 LGHNT and CDR2 FRNRAP. Trimming cost V 0 bases and J 2 bases, with 9 bases left between them. The CDR3 consists of 15 residues. CDR3 region: CASGLVLAVTDTQYF. CDR3 nucleotides: TGTGCTAGTGGTTTGGTACTTGCAGTCACAGATACGCAGTATTTT.

The gene calls are TRBV19 and TRBJ2-7; a possible D gene is TRBD1 (6 bases). The CDR3 covers 12 residues. CDR1 and CDR2 from the germline V gene are LNHDA and SQIVND (reference sequence). V lost 4 bases, J lost 7 bases, and 11 bases lay in between. This CDR3 is CASSTQGHEQYF. DNA of the CDR3: TGTGCCAGTAGTACACAGGGTCATGAGCAGTACTTC. The full variable domain, rest sourced from reference TRBV19 and TRBJ2-7, is DGGITQSPKYLFRKEGQNVTLSCEQNLNHDAMYWYRQDPGQGLRLIYYSQIVNDFQKGDIAEGYSVSREKKESFPLTVTSAQKNPTAFYLCASSTQGHEQYFGPGTRLTVT.

The chain joins TRBV4-3 to TRBJ2-7, with D possibly being TRBD1 (6 bases). The CDR3 loop spans 15 amino acids. Looked up from germline, CDR1 is LGHNA and CDR2 is YSLEER. The V gene lost 0 bases and the J gene lost 3 bases, with 12 bases spanning the gap. CDR3 loop: CASSQEGAGVYEQYF. The CDR3, as DNA: TGCGCCAGCAGCCAAGAGGGGGCGGGCGTCTACGAGCAGTACTTC.

This chain links TRBV19 with TRBJ2-6, with D possibly being TRBD1 (6 bases). Trimming stripped 6 bases from V and 2 bases from J, with 11 bases between. The CDR3 loop spans 15 amino acids. Germline V gives CDR1 LNHDA, CDR2 SQIVND (reference sequence). The CDR3 loop is CASRDAGAGANVLTF. DNA of the CDR3: TGTGCCAGTAGGGACGCAGGGGCTGGGGCCAACGTCCTGACTTTC.